This TCR beta chain came from a study of metastatic and nonmetastatic thyroid tumors. This clone was seen a few times. A single base separates this from a much larger clone, so it may be a read error. The germline CDR1 and CDR2 sequences are ENHRY and SYGVKD. This CDR3 has 13 amino acids. No patient had received any treatment before thyroid surgery. TCRdb re-clonotyped the PCR reads through MiXCR. The sample carries roughly 29,000 clones, about a quarter recorded once. The sample was blood. This TCR came from a female donor with papillary thyroid cancer or a benign thyroid nodule (not recorded which). Some clones in this sample may be carry-over from other donors' samples. The genes are TRBV10-3 and TRBJ1-4, with D unclear. The CDR3 loop is CVIKAATNEKLFF. The CDR3 region has the DNA TGTGTCATCAAGGCTGCAACTAATGAAAAACTGTTTTTT.